Shown below are 25 T cell receptor beta chains from a single sample sequenced in a study of beta chain features in type 1 diabetes. All of the isolated RNA was reverse transcribed, so expressed TCRB transcripts were sequenced. Some clones are missing from TCRdb's copy, which holds only in-frame ones; the method was immunoSEQ multiplex PCR. The sample contains roughly 230,000 clones, over 8.5% of which appear only once. The sequencing input was naive CD4+ T cells from blood. The receptors shown here come from a woman younger than 35 in good health.

The rearrangement uses TRBV6-5 and TRBJ2-7, with 12 bases lining up with TRBD1. Germline CDR1 and CDR2: MNHEY and SVGAGI. This CDR3 has 14 residues. V shed 6 bases, J shed 5 bases, and the junction held 5 bases outside the gene matches. The CDR3 here is CASRPGQGAHEQYF. CDR3 coding DNA: TGTGCCAGCAGACCGGGACAGGGGGCCCACGAGCAGTACTTC.

This clone occurred a few times. This chain connects TRBV5-1 to TRBJ2-7; 7 bases are shared with TRBD1. The V gene's germline CDR1 is SGHRS and CDR2 YFSETQ. The CDR3 has 14 amino acids. The junction had 9 bases not matched to a gene; V was cut back by 4 bases and J by 5 bases. The CDR3 reads CASSPGTDPHEQYF. The CDR3 nucleotides read TGCGCCAGCAGCCCCGGGACAGACCCCCACGAGCAGTACTTC.

This clone was seen only a few times. The rearrangement uses TRBV19 and TRBJ2-7; 9 nucleotides match TRBD1. V dropped 5 bases and J dropped 3; count of bases not matched to a gene: 8. The CDR3 sequence is 15 residues long. CDR1 LNHDA and CDR2 SQIVND come from the germline V gene (reference sequence). The CDR3 protein is CASSRQDRGNYEQYF. In nucleotides, the CDR3 is TGTGCCAGTAGTCGCCAGGACAGGGGAAACTACGAGCAGTACTTC.

This chain links TRBV18 with TRBJ1-5; 7 bases fit TRBD1. CDR3 length equals 14 residues. The germline CDR1 and CDR2 sequences are KGHSH and LQKENI. The J segment lost 3 bases and the V segment lost 5 bases, leaving 4 bases of the junction unmatched. This CDR3 reads CASSSTGVNQPQHF. The CDR3 nucleotides read TGTGCCAGCTCATCCACAGGGGTCAATCAGCCCCAGCATTTT.

The chain couples TRBV5-4 to TRBJ2-7; 7 bases line up with TRBD1. The CDR3 sequence is 14 residues long. V trimming: 4 bases; J trimming: 0 bases; junction bases outside the gene matches: 4. Germline values: CDR1 SGHNT, CDR2 YYREEE (reference sequence). CDR3 coding DNA: TGTGCCAGCAGCCAGGGACAGCGCTCCTACGAGCAGTACTTC. As protein: CASSQGQRSYEQYF.

This clone was observed a handful of times. The chain is built from TRBV5-1 and TRBJ2-2; D may be TRBD2 (6 bases). The CDR3 has 17 amino acids. Germline CDR1 reads SGHRS; CDR2 reads YFSETQ. Trimming took off 4 bases at V and 6 bases at J, with 22 bases between the two ends. The CDR3, as DNA: TGCGCCAGCAGCGAGGGAATGAGCGGGTACCGATCCGGGGAGCTGTTTTTT. This gives the protein CASSEGMSGYRSGELFF.

The chain employs TRBV7-2 and TRBJ1-4; TRBD1 might be the D (5 bases). The V gene lost 8 bases and the J gene lost 8 bases, with 12 bases spanning the gap. CDR3 length: 12 amino acids. Germline V gene data show CDR1 as SGHTA and CDR2 as FQGNSA. CDR3: CASSREGEKLFF. The CDR3 DNA sequence: TGTGCCAGCTCCCGGGAGGGGGAAAAACTGTTTTTT.

The V call is TRBV7-3, the J call TRBJ2-7; 10 nucleotides match TRBD1. V shed 3 bases and J 6 bases; nucleotides not matched to a gene: 5. Germline values: CDR1 SGHTA, CDR2 FQGTGA. The CDR3 is made up of 14 amino acids. CDR3 bases: TGTGCCAGCAGCTTTTCGGGACAGGGGTTCGAGCAGTACTTC. Its translation: CASSFSGQGFEQYF.

The chain is built from TRBV5-1 and TRBJ2-5; the match to TRBD2 covers 8 bases. V shed 4 bases and J 2 bases; nucleotides not matched to a gene: 4. Germline V lookup: CDR1 SGHRS, CDR2 YFSETQ. The CDR3 covers 14 residues. CDR3 loop: CASSRTSRQETQYF. CDR3 DNA: TGCGCCAGCAGCCGGACTAGCAGACAAGAGACCCAGTACTTC.

This clone was seen only a few times. In nucleotides, the CDR3 is TGTGCCAGCTCCCGAGGGGGGAACACTGAAGCTTTCTTT. Translating gives CASSRGGNTEAFF. This chain joins TRBV18 and TRBJ1-1, with D possibly TRBD1 on 6 matching bases. V was shortened by 6 bases and J by 1 base, with 9 bases between the two germline ends. Germline V gene data show CDR1 as KGHSH and CDR2 as LQKENI. CDR3 length: 13 amino acids. The full variable domain, in which reference TRBV18 and TRBJ1-1 provide the parts outside the CDR3, is NAGVMQNPRHLVRRRGQEARLRCSPMKGHSHVYWYRQLPEEGLKFMVYLQKENIIDESGMPKERFSAEFPKEGPSILRIQQVVRGDSAAYFCASSRGGNTEAFFGQGTRLTVV.

V and J are TRBV29-1 and TRBJ1-2; D gene unclear. Trimming pared 6 bases from V and 3 bases from J, leaving 29 bases between. There are 18 residues in the CDR3. The germline V gene encodes CDR1 SQVTM and CDR2 ANQGSEA. CDR3 loop: CSVPSPESGGLGHYGYTF. DNA for the CDR3: TGCAGCGTCCCATCACCCGAGTCCGGAGGTCTCGGGCACTATGGCTACACCTTC.

The chain has TRBV5-4 and TRBJ2-1, with 8 bases lining up with TRBD2. The CDR3 has 15 amino acids. V lost 2 bases and J lost 3; bases outside the gene matches: 4. CDR1 is SGHNT, CDR2 YYREEE, per germline (reference sequence). In nucleotides, the CDR3 is TGTGCCAGCAGCTTCCCGGGACTAGGCTACAATGAGCAGTTCTTC. It specifies CASSFPGLGYNEQFF. The full variable domain, completed using reference TRBV5-4 and TRBJ2-1, is ETGVTQSPTHLIKTRGQQVTLRCSSQSGHNTVSWYQQALGQGPQFIFQYYREEENGRGNFPPRFSGLQFPNYSSELNVNALELDDSALYLCASSFPGLGYNEQFFGPGTRLTVL.

This clone has more than one count but fewer than ten. V usage is TRBV5-5 and J usage is TRBJ2-7, with 8 bases aligning to TRBD2. This CDR3 is built from 14 residues. V shed 4 bases and J 1 base; nucleotides not matched to a gene: 4. CDR1 and CDR2 (germline): SGHKS, YYEKEE (reference sequence). The CDR3: CASSRSGGSYEQYF. CDR3 in DNA: TGTGCCAGCAGCCGGTCGGGAGGGTCCTACGAGCAGTACTTC. The variable domain in full, completed from reference TRBV5-5 and TRBJ2-7, reads DAGVTQSPTHLIKTRGQQVTLRCSPISGHKSVSWYQQVLGQGPQFIFQYYEKEERGRGNFPDRFSARQFPNYSSELNVNALLLGDSALYLCASSRSGGSYEQYFGPGTRLTVT.

The chain carries TRBV30 and TRBJ1-3; D is perhaps TRBD1 (6 bases). V lost 5 bases and J lost 2, with 10 bases in between. Germline V lookup: CDR1 GTSNPN, CDR2 SVGIG (reference sequence). The CDR3 is 13 residues long. CDR3 nucleotide sequence: TGTGCCTGGGGACAGATGACTGGAAACACCATATATTTT. Translating it yields CAWGQMTGNTIYF.

This clone appeared a few times. This chain uses TRBV6-5 with TRBJ1-5, with unresolved D. The V and J ends lost 6 bases and 0 bases respectively, with 9 bases between them. The CDR3 spans 14 residues. Germline assignment: CDR1 MNHEY and CDR2 SVGAGI. CDR3 DNA: TGTGCCAGCAGGGCAGGCATTAGCAATCAGCCCCAGCATTTT. Its translation is CASRAGISNQPQHF.

At least ten counts were recorded for this clone. This sequence joins TRBV5-1 and TRBJ2-3; the D is unclear. The CDR3 runs 13 residues. The germline V gene encodes CDR1 SGHRS and CDR2 YFSETQ. Trimming stripped 1 base from V and 4 bases from J, with 7 bases between. The CDR3 sequence is CASSLILADTQYF. Here the CDR3 DNA reads TGCGCCAGCAGCTTGATCCTAGCAGATACGCAGTATTTT. Based on the CDR3 plus reference TRBV5-1 and TRBJ2-3, the full variable domain is KAGVTQTPRYLIKTRGQQVTLSCSPISGHRSVSWYQQTPGQGLQFLFEYFSETQRNKGNFPGRFSGRQFSNSRSEMNVSTLELGDSALYLCASSLILADTQYFGPGTRLTVL.

V and J are TRBV2 and TRBJ2-5, with TRBD1 as a possible D gene (6 bases). The CDR3 has 13 amino acids. V was cut by 6 bases and J by 3 bases, with 11 bases left in between. In germline, CDR1 is SNHLY, CDR2 FYNNEI. CDR3 nucleotide sequence: TGTGCCAGCAGGCCCGGACAGAAAGAGACCCAGTACTTC. Protein product: CASRPGQKETQYF.

This clone was observed a handful of times. The rearrangement uses TRBV12-5 and TRBJ1-3; the match to TRBD1 covers 8 bases. CDR3 size: 16 residues. V dropped 2 bases and J dropped 4; count of bases not matched to a gene: 7. CDR1 and CDR2 from the germline V gene are LGHNT and FRNRAP. CDR3 in amino acids: CASGLPGQGGGNTIYF. The CDR3 DNA is TGTGCTAGTGGTTTGCCAGGACAGGGCGGCGGAAACACCATATATTTT.

This clone was detected a few times. This chain joins TRBV14 and TRBJ2-1, with 7 bases fitting TRBD2. V trimming: 4 bases; J trimming: 5 bases; junction bases outside the gene matches: 11. In germline, CDR1 is SGHDN, CDR2 FVKESK. There are 16 residues in the CDR3. CDR3: CASSRLLAEANNEQFF. The CDR3 bases are TGTGCCAGCAGCCGCTTGCTAGCGGAGGCTAACAATGAGCAGTTCTTC. The complete variable domain, with remaining parts taken from reference TRBV14 and TRBJ2-1, reads EAGVTQFPSHSVIEKGQTVTLRCDPISGHDNLYWYRRVMGKEIKFLLHFVKESKQDESGMPNNRFLAERTGGTYSTLKVQPAELEDSGVYFCASSRLLAEANNEQFFGPGTRLTVL.

This clone was recorded a few times. The chain combines TRBV19 with TRBJ2-3; tentatively, D is TRBD2 (5 bases). Looked up from germline, CDR1 is LNHDA and CDR2 is SQIVND (reference sequence). V was pared by 8 bases and J by 2 bases, with 11 bases between. This CDR3 region has 13 residues. The CDR3 protein is CASGELVTDTQYF. CDR3 in DNA: TGTGCCAGTGGGGAACTAGTCACAGATACGCAGTATTTT.

This clone was detected only a few times. The genes are TRBV7-2 and TRBJ1-1; D not certain. Germline V gene lookup returns CDR1 SGHTA and CDR2 FQGNSA. This CDR3 has 15 amino acids. The V end lost 3 bases, the J end lost 1 base, and 12 bases lay between the germline ends. The CDR3 DNA reads TGTGCCAGCAGCTTTGAGCCCGAGGGGAACACTGAAGCTTTCTTT. Translating it yields CASSFEPEGNTEAFF.

This clone came up a few times. The V call is TRBV6-1, the J call TRBJ2-7; TRBD1 aligns across 8 bases. After removal of 6 bases from V and 3 bases from J, the junction contained 1 base not matched to a gene. There are 12 residues in the CDR3. Germline values: CDR1 MNHNS, CDR2 SASEGT. CDR3 region: CASRGQGYEQYF. CDR3 coding DNA: TGTGCCAGCAGAGGACAGGGCTACGAGCAGTACTTC.

This clone was found a few times. The V and J genes are TRBV6-1 and TRBJ2-3; 12 nucleotides align to TRBD2. V was clipped by 5 bases and J by 5 bases; unmatched bases: 5. This CDR3 contains 15 residues. From germline, CDR1 is MNHNS and CDR2 SASEGT. CDR3 sequence reads: CASSMTSGRLDTQYF. For the CDR3, the DNA is TGTGCCAGCAGTATGACTAGCGGGAGATTAGATACGCAGTATTTT.

The chain combines TRBV7-9 with TRBJ1-2, with TRBD1 matching 9 bases. The CDR3 is 15 amino acids. The V and J ends lost 5 bases and 4 bases, in that order; junction bases with no gene match: 8. The germline gives CDR1 SEHNR, CDR2 FQNEAQ (reference sequence). The CDR3: CASSPNRGRTYGYTF. For the CDR3, the DNA is TGTGCCAGCAGCCCGAACAGGGGGCGGACCTATGGCTACACCTTC. Supplemented by reference TRBV7-9 and TRBJ1-2, the full variable domain reads DTGVSQNPRHKITKRGQNVTFRCDPISEHNRLYWYRQTLGQGPEFLTYFQNEAQLEKSRLLSDRFSAERPKGSFSTLEIQRTEQGDSAMYLCASSPNRGRTYGYTFGSGTRLTVV.

The chain recombines TRBV4-1 with TRBJ2-7, with 10 bases identical to TRBD1. Germline loops: CDR1 MGHRA, CDR2 YSYEKL. CDR3 length: 16 residues. The V segment lost 4 bases and the J segment 2 bases; nucleotides outside the gene matches: 8. DNA for the CDR3: TGCGCCAGCAGCCCGTATCTTGGGACAGGGGCCTACGAGCAGTACTTC. The encoded protein is CASSPYLGTGAYEQYF.